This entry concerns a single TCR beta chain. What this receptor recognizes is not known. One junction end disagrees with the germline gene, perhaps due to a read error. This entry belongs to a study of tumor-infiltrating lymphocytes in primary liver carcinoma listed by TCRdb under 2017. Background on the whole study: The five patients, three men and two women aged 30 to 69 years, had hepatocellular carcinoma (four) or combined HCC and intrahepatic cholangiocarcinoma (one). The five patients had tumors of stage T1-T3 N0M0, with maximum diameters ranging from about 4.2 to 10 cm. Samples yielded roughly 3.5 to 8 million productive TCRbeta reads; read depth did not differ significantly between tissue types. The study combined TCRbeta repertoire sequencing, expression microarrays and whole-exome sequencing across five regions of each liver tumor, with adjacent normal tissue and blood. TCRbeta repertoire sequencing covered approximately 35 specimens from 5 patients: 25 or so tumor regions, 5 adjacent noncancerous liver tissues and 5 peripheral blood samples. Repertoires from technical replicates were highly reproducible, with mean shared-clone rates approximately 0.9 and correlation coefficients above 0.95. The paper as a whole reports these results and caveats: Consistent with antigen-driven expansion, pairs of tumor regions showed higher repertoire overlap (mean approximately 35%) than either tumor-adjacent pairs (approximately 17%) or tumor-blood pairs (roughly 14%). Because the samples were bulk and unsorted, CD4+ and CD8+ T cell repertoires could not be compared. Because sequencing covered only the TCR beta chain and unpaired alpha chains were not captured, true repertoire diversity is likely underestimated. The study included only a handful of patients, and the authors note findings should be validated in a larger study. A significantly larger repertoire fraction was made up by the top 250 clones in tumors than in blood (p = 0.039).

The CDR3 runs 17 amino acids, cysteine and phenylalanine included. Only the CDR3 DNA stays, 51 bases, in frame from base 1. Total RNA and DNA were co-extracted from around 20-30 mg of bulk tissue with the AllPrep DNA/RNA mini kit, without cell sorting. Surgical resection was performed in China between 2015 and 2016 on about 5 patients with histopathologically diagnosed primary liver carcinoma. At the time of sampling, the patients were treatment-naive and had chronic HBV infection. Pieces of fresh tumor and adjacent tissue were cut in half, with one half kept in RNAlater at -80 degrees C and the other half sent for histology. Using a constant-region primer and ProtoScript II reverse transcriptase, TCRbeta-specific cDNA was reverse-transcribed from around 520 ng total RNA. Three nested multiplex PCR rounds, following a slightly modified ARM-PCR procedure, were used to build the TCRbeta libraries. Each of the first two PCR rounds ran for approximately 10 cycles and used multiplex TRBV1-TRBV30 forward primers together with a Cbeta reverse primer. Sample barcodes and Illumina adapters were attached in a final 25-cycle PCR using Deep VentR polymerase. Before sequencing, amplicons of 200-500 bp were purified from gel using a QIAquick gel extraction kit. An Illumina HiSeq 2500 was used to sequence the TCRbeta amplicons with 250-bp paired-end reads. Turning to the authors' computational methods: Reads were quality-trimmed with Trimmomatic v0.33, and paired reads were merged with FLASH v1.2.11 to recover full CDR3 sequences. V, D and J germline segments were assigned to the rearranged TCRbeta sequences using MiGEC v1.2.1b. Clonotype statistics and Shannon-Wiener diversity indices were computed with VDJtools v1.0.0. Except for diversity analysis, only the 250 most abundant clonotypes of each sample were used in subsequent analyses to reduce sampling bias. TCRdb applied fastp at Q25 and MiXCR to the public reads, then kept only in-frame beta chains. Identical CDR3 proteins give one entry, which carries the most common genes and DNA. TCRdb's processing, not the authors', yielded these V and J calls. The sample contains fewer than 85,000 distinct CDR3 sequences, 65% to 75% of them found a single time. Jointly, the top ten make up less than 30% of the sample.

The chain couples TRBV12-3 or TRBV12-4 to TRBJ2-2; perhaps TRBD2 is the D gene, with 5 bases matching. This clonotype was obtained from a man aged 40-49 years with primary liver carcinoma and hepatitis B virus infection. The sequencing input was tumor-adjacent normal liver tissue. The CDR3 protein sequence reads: CASSFRPLSTQTGKLFF. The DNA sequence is TGTGCAAGCAGTTTCCGGCCACTTTCTACCCAGACCGGGAAGCTGTTTTTT.